Sequencing of this T cell receptor (beta chain) was carried out in a study of control samples from healthy donors and cancer patients. This table comes from immunoSEQ multiplex PCR, and its TCRdb copy is limited to in-frame clones, with some not included. The profile shows 100,000 to 120,000 clones, roughly 79% of them singletons. The CDR3 is made up of 18 amino acids. J gave up 3 bases and V 4 bases, and 14 bases lay outside the gene matches. CDR1 is SNHLY and CDR2 is FYNNEI in the germline V gene. The receptor was isolated from a man aged 18 to 29 in good health. The V and J genes are TRBV2 and TRBJ2-3; 9 nucleotides line up with TRBD1. The sequencing input was blood. The CDR3 is CASSVMVRNRGLTDTQYF. DNA of the CDR3: TGTGCCAGCAGTGTCATGGTTCGGAACAGGGGGCTTACAGATACGCAGTATTTT.